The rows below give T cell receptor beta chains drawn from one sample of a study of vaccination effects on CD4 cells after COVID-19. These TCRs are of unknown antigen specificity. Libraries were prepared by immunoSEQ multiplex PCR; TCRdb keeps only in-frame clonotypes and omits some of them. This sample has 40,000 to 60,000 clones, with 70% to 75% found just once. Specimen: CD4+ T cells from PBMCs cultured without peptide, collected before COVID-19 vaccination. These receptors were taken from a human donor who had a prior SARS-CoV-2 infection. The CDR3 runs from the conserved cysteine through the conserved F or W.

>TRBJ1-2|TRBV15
CATSGAGYGYTF
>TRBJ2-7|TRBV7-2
CASSWSGGKAYEQYF
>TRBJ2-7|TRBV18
CASSPRTDTYEQYF
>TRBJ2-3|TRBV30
CAWSVGGVTDTQYF
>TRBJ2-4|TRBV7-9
CASSLVPGQVQYF
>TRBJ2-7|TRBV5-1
CASSFNHYRDSSYEQYF
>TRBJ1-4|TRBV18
CASSPGREKLFF
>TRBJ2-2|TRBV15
CATSLNPWNTGELFF
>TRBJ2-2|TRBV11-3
CASSPYWGTINTGELFF
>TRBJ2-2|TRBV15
CATRAGLDGELFF
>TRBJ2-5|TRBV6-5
CASSLGGRGGETQYF
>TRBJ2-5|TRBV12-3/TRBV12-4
CASSQGGETQYF
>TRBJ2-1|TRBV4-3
CASSRLLAGEHGEQFF
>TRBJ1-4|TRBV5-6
CASSRGFGDEKLFF
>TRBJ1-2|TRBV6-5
CASSYWGEYGYTF
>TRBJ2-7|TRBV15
CATSRDGGPYEQYF
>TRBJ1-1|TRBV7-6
CASVKGTGGTEAFF
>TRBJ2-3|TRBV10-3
CAISESRLLTSTDTQYF
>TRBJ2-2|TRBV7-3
CASSLMPLDSTGELFF
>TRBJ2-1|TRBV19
CASSPITGTSGSVSYNEQFF
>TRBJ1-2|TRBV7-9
CASSLAGARGGYTF
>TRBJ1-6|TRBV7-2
CASSRGSWGALHF
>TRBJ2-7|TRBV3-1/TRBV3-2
CASSRGLAGDEQYF
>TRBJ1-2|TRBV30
CAWSGPFYGYTF
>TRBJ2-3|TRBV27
CASSPRTADTQYF
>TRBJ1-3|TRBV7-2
CASSPLRGAGNTIYF
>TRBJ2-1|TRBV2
CASRRLAGPYEQFF
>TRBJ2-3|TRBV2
CASSPHTDTQYF
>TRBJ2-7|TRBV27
CASSPGLRVREQYF
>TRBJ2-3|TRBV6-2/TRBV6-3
CASSYQGPADTQYF
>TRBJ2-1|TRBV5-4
CASSLQPNEQFF
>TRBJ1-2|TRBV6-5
CASRATVNYGYTF
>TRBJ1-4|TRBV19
CASSPTATNEKLFF
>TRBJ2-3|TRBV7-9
CASSSPTGTSTDTQYF
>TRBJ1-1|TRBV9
CASTPAPAGDTEAFF
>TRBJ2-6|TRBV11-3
CASSFWGSSGANVLTF
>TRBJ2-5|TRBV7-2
CASSRSVPETQYF
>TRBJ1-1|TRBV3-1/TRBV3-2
CASSQLAPLGEAFF
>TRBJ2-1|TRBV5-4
CASSGGQGLTGEQFF
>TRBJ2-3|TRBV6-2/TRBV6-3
CASSYFSGDTDTQYF
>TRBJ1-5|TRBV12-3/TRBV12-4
CASSNRVRQPQHF